This entry concerns a single T cell receptor beta chain. Its antigen is unidentified. This sample is part of a study of vaccination and CD4 T cells after COVID-19. Study-wide context: As a positive control, some control cultures were given a CEFX pool, while others were given an HIV-1 Nef pool or no peptide.

The CDR3 covers 14 residues. V trimming: 1 base; J trimming: 9 bases; junction bases outside the gene matches: 4. The germline gives CDR1 SGHTA, CDR2 FQGNSA. The Oncomine TCR Beta short-read assay generated sequence data from the DNA of cultured CD4+ T cells. TCRdb passed the PCR reads through MiXCR, listing each CDR3 protein once. The table lists some 13,000 distinct CDR3 sequences, roughly 60% of them singletons. Treatment here: roughly ten-day PBMC culture with coronavirus spike peptide pools or control peptides (ViraFEST assay). The chain employs TRBV7-2 and TRBJ2-2; 8 bases are a match to TRBD2. This clonotype was sampled from a human donor who had recovered from COVID-19. The sequencing used CD4+ T cells from blood, cultured in vitro, collected before SARS-CoV-2 vaccination. CDR3 nucleotide sequence: TGTGCCAGCAGCTTAGAGCGGGGGATCCGGGAGCTGTTTTTT. Protein sequence: CASSLERGIRELFF. The full variable domain, completed using reference TRBV7-2 and TRBJ2-2, is GAGVSQSPSNKVTEKGKDVELRCDPISGHTALYWYRQSLGQGLEFLIYFQGNSAPDKSGLPSDRFSAERTGGSVSTLTIQRTQQEDSAVYLCASSLERGIRELFFGEGSRLTVL.